This entry is about one TCR beta chain. Random-hexamer reverse transcription was applied to roughly 0.5 to 1 ug RNA. Coverage of TCR beta CDR3 amplification by immunoSEQ multiplex PCR extended to 54 Vbeta and 13 Jbeta. Via MiXCR, TCRdb re-called the immunoSEQ multiplex PCR reads, giving one row per CDR3 protein. The sample consists of approximately 150,000 distinct CDR3 sequences, around 94% of them appearing once. The T cells that were sequenced for TCR beta were CD8+ and CD4+ cells from blood. Controls matched for sex and age were healthy donors. TEMRA cells were enriched by FACS, while CD8+ and CD4+ T cells were obtained through a negative isolation that was performed magnetically. The record originates from a study of CD8 T cells in Susac syndrome. V gave up 4 bases and J gave up 2 bases, with 19 bases separating them. CDR3 size: 16 residues. CDR1 and CDR2 from the germline V gene are SGDLS and YYNGEE.

The chain is built from TRBV9 and TRBJ2-7; D ambiguous. Sequenced input: CD4+ T cells from PBMCs. This receptor was identified in a human donor in good health. CDR3 residues: CASSPRLSDSTYEQYF. The CDR3 region has the DNA TGTGCCAGCAGCCCAAGGCTATCCGACTCCACCTACGAGCAGTACTTC.